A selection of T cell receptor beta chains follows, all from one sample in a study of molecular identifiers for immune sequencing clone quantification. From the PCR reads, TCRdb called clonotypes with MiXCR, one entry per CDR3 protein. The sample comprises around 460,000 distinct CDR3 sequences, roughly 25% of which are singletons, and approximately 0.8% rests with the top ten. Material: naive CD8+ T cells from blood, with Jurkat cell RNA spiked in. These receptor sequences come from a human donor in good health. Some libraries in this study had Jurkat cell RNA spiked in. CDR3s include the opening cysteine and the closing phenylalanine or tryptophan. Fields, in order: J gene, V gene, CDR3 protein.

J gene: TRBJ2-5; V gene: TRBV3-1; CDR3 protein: CASRKTSGRAQETQYF
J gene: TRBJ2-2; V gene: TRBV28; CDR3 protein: CASSTGQGRTGELSF
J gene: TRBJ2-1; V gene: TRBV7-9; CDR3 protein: CASSLAASGPGDNEQFF
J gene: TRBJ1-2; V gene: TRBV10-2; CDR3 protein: CASFDRRSYTF
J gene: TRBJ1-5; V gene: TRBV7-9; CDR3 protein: CASSLERGPMGDQPQHF
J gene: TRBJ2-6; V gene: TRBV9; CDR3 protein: CASSGRPDSGANVLTF
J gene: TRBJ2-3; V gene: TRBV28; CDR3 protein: CASSLALASTDTQYF
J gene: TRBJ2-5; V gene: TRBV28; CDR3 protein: CASSSRIAGGETQYF
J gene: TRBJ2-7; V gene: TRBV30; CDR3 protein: CAFIDSSYEQYF
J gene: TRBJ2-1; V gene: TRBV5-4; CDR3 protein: CASSLWGGMQFF
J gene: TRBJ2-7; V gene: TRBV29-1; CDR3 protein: CSVYQGYEQYF
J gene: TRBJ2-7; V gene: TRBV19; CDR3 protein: CASSPTHATVPPYEQYF
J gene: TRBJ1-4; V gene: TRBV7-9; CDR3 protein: CASSLTTGTAPEKLFF
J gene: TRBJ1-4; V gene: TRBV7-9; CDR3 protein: CASSLGGYTKLTNEKLFF
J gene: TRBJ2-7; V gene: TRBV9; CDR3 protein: CASSVGGASSYEQYF
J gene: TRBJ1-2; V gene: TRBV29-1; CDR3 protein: CSVEEVSGYTF
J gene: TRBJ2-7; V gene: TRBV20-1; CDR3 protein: CSASHFQGISYEQYF
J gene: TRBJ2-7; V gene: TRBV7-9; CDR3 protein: CASSFGLAAENEQYF
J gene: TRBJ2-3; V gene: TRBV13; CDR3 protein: CASSSRTDAGTDTQYF
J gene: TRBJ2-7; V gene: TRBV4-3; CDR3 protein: CASSQFNGYEQYF
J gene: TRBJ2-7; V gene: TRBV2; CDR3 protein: CAGSVFASGSGYEQYF
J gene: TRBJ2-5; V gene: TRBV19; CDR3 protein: CASSIGLAGMETQYF
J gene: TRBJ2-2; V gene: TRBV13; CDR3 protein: CASGGTNTGELFF
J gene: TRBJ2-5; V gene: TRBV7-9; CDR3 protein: CASSSRLETQYF
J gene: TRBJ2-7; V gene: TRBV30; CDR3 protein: CAWSVPRFRTYEQYF
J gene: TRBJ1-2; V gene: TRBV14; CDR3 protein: CASSQDLGGDYGYTF
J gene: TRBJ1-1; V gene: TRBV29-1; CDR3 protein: CSVEITEAFF
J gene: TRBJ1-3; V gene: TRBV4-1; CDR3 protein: CASSPVGGSGNTIYF
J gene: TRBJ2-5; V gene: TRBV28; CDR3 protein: CASSSYGGDKETQYF
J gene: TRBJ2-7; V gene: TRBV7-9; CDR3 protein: CASSSGQDLSYEQYF
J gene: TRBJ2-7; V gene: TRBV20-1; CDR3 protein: CSARDIGTYRYYEQYF
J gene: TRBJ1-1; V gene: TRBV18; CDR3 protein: CASSNPWTVISEAFF
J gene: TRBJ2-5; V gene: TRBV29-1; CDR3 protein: CSVEDVTGILQETQYF
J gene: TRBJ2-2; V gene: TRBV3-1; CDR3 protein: CASTNQLRGQPEGTGELFF
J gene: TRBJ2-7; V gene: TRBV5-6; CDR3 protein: CASRLHGAGGHYEQYF
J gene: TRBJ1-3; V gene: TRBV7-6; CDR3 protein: CASSSPRGADSTSGNTIYF
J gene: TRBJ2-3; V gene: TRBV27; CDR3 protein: CASSLMTPGQGNTPQYF
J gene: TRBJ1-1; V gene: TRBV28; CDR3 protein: CASSLRTGGFTEAFF